These 16 T cell receptor beta chains were sequenced from one sample in a study of blood T cell repertoires in COVID-19. Some clones are missing from TCRdb's copy, which holds only in-frame ones; the method was immunoSEQ multiplex PCR. The sample lists around 160,000 clones; 85% to 95% were seen once. The material sequenced was peripheral blood. The receptor set was obtained from a woman aged 55-69 years with COVID-19, enrolled during active disease.

This clone was seen more than once but under ten times. This sequence joins TRBV7-2 and TRBJ1-4; D not resolved. CDR1 is SGHTA, CDR2 FQGNSA, per germline. CDR3 length: 15 amino acids. The V end lost 0 bases, the J end lost 5 bases, and 10 bases lay between the germline ends. For the CDR3, the DNA is TGTGCCAGCAGCTTAGCGCCCGTCCAGAATGAAAAACTGTTTTTT. This codes for CASSLAPVQNEKLFF.

This chain links TRBV15 with TRBJ2-3; 9 bases agree with TRBD2. Germline V CDR1 and CDR2: LNHNV, YYDKDF (reference sequence). V lost 0 bases, J lost 6 bases, and 4 bases stayed unmatched. The CDR3 totals 15 residues. Written as DNA, the CDR3 is TGTGCCACCAGCAGAGAAGGCGGGGGGGCCGATACGCAGTATTTT. It codes for CATSREGGGADTQYF.

The chain couples TRBV11-3 to TRBJ2-5; D perhaps matches TRBD1 (5 bases). With 1 base removed from V and 5 bases from J, the gap between germline ends came to 8 bases. Germline CDR1 and CDR2: SGHNT and YENEEA. The CDR3 has 13 residues. In DNA form, the CDR3 reads TGTGCCAGCAGCTTAGGACAGTATGAGACCCAGTACTTC. Its translation is CASSLGQYETQYF.

The rearrangement links TRBV7-2 to TRBJ1-2; 9 nucleotides line up with TRBD1. This CDR3 has 15 amino acids. Germline CDR1 is SGHTA and CDR2 is FQGNSA. Unmatched junction bases numbered 4, after V lost 1 base and J lost 4 bases. The CDR3 bases are TGTGCCAGCAGCTTAGGGGGACAGGGTAGCTATGGCTACACCTTC. It encodes CASSLGGQGSYGYTF.

The chain has TRBV7-2 and TRBJ1-6; 8 nucleotides line up with TRBD1. The V and J ends lost 4 bases and 10 bases, in that order; junction bases with no gene match: 9. Germline lookup yields CDR1 SGHTA and CDR2 FQGNSA. The CDR3 consists of 15 residues. The chain's CDR3 is CASSSQTGGGSPLHF. The CDR3 DNA follows: TGTGCCAGCAGCTCCCAAACAGGGGGTGGATCACCCCTCCACTTT.

The chain carries TRBV7-9 and TRBJ1-6; D remains unclear. The germline CDR1 and CDR2 sequences are SEHNR and FQNEAQ (reference sequence). This CDR3 region has 18 residues. The V end lost 7 bases, the J end lost 9 bases, and 28 bases lay between the germline ends. The CDR3 reads CASTENPAEAGNRSPLHF. The DNA of the CDR3 is TGTGCCAGCACCGAAAACCCCGCGGAGGCTGGGAACCGTTCACCCCTCCACTTT.

The chain couples TRBV19 to TRBJ1-2; D is unclear. From germline, CDR1 is LNHDA and CDR2 SQIVND (reference sequence). The CDR3 is 11 amino acids. Between the trimmed V and J ends, which lost 3 bases and 8 bases, there was a span of 7 bases. CDR3 sequence: CASSIGGGYTF. The CDR3 DNA reads TGTGCCAGTAGTATCGGAGGAGGCTACACCTTC.

The rearrangement uses TRBV14 and TRBJ1-2, with 8 positions matching TRBD1. The length of the CDR3 is 13 residues. Per the germline V gene, CDR1 is SGHDN and CDR2 is FVKESK. V shed 8 bases and J 7 bases; nucleotides not matched to a gene: 9. Here the CDR3 DNA reads TGTGCCAGCCGCGGACGAGGGACAGGTGGCTACACCTTC. This encodes CASRGRGTGGYTF.

The chain carries TRBV7-9 and TRBJ1-1; D call uncertain. The CDR3 runs to 12 residues. V lost 5 bases, J lost 5 bases, and 9 bases lay in between. Germline CDR1 is SEHNR and CDR2 is FQNEAQ (reference sequence). The CDR3 protein is CASSPGETEAFF. The CDR3, as DNA: TGTGCCAGCAGCCCCGGGGAGACTGAAGCTTTCTTT.

The rearrangement links TRBV4-1 to TRBJ1-1; 7 nucleotides agree with TRBD1. The junction had 6 bases not matched to a gene; V was cut back by 4 bases and J by 1 base. Germline-derived CDR1 and CDR2 are MGHRA and YSYEKL. The CDR3 has 15 residues. The CDR3 nucleotides are TGCGCCAGCAGCCGGACGCACAGGGGGAACACTGAAGCTTTCTTT. Translation: CASSRTHRGNTEAFF.

The rearrangement joins TRBV19 to TRBJ2-3; 8 nucleotides match TRBD1. Looked up from germline, CDR1 is LNHDA and CDR2 is SQIVND (reference sequence). Trimming at V came to 1 base and at J to 4 bases, leaving 10 bases not matched to a gene. This CDR3 region has 17 residues. The CDR3 DNA follows: TGTGCCAGTAGTATAGCCCAAGGGGGCAGGGGGCCAGATACGCAGTATTTT. It is translated as CASSIAQGGRGPDTQYF.

The chain links TRBV6-2 or TRBV6-3 to TRBJ2-4, with D possibly being TRBD2 (7 bases). The CDR3 totals 17 residues. Trimming left V 3 bases short and J 2 bases short, with 17 bases between. Looked up from germline, CDR1 is MNHEY and CDR2 is SVGEGT. The CDR3 sequence: CASSYMRGGATKNIQYF. CDR3 DNA: TGTGCCAGCAGTTATATGAGGGGGGGGGCCACCAAAAACATTCAGTACTTC.

The V gene is TRBV5-1, the J gene TRBJ2-1; possible D gene TRBD2, 6 bases. CDR1 is SGHRS, CDR2 YFSETQ, per germline. The CDR3 is made up of 12 amino acids. V lost 3 bases, J lost 9 bases, and 10 bases lay in between. CDR3 sequence: CASSYRDFEQFF. The DNA of the CDR3 is TGCGCCAGCAGCTACCGGGACTTTGAGCAGTTCTTC.

This chain links TRBV2 with TRBJ2-6, with D tentatively TRBD1 (5 bases). This CDR3 has 15 amino acids. CDR1 is SNHLY, CDR2 FYNNEI, per germline. Trimming removed 8 bases from V and 0 bases from J, with 11 bases in between. The CDR3 protein is CASRKQVSGANVLTF. CDR3 in DNA: TGTGCCAGCCGCAAACAGGTCTCTGGGGCCAACGTCCTGACTTTC.

The chain uses TRBV7-2 and TRBJ1-3; TRBD1 might be the D (5 bases). V lost 1 base, J lost 5 bases, and 9 bases lay in between. CDR1 SGHTA and CDR2 FQGNSA come from the germline V gene. The CDR3 is made up of 14 amino acids. The CDR3 region is CASSLVPGRNTIYF. CDR3 in DNA: TGTGCCAGCAGCTTAGTACCAGGGAGAAACACCATATATTTT.

The gene calls are TRBV7-9 and TRBJ1-3; 7 nucleotides align to TRBD1. Germline V lookup: CDR1 SEHNR, CDR2 FQNEAQ (reference sequence). V lost 5 bases to trimming and J lost 4 bases; unmatched junction nucleotides: 5. CDR3 length: 14 amino acids. This CDR3 reads CASSPGTAGNTIYF. The CDR3 DNA sequence: TGTGCCAGCAGCCCCGGGACAGCCGGAAACACCATATATTTT.